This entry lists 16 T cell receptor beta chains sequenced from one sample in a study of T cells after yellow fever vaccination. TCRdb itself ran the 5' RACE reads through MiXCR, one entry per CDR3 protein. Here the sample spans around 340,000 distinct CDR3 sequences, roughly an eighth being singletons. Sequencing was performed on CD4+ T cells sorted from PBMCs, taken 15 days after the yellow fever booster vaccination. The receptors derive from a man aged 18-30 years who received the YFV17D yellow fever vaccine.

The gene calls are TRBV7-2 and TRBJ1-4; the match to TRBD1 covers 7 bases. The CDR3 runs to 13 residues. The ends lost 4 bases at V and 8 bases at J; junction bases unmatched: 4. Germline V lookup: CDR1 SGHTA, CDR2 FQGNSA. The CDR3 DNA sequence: TGTGCCAGCAGCTCTGACAGGGTAGAAAAACTGTTTTTT. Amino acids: CASSSDRVEKLFF.

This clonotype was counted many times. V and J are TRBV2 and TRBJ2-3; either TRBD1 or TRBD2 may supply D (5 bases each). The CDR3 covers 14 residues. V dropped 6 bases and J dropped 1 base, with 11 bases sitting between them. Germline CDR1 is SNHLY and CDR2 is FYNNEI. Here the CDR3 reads CASSRQRGTDTQYF. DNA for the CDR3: TGTGCCAGCAGCCGACAGAGGGGCACAGATACGCAGTATTTT.

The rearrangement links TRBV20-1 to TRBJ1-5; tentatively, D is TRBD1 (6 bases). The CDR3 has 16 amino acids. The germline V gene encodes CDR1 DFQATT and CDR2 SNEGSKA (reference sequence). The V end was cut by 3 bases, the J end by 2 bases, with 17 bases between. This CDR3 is CSASSEGGIGNQPQHF. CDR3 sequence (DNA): TGCAGTGCTAGTTCGGAGGGGGGAATAGGCAATCAGCCCCAGCATTTT.

The CDR3 region has the DNA TGCGCCAGCAGCCCCATAGGCCGCCTCCCAGATACGCAGTATTTT. This gives the protein CASSPIGRLPDTQYF. The V and J genes are TRBV4-1 and TRBJ2-3; D is uncertain. Looked up from germline, CDR1 is MGHRA and CDR2 is YSYEKL. This CDR3 is built from 15 residues. Trimming left V 4 bases short and J 4 bases short, with 15 bases between.

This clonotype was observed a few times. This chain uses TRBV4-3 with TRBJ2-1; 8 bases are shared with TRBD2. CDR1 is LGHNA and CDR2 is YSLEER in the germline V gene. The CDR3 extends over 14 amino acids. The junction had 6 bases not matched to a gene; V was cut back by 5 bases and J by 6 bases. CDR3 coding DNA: TGCGCCAGCAGCTTAAGGACTAGCATCAATGAGCAGTTCTTC. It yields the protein CASSLRTSINEQFF.

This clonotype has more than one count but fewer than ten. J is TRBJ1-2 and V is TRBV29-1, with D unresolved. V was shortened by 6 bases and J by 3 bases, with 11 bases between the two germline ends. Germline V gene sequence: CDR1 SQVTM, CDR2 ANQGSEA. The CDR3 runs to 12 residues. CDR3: CSVLELHYGYTF. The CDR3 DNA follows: TGCAGCGTCTTGGAGCTCCACTATGGCTACACCTTC.

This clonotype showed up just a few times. CDR3 sequence (DNA): TGTGCCAGCATGCAGCTAGCGGGGGTGGAGGATACGCAGTATTTT. Its translation is CASMQLAGVEDTQYF. The chain has TRBV2 and TRBJ2-3, with 10 bases that match TRBD2. The germline gives CDR1 SNHLY, CDR2 FYNNEI. The CDR3 loop spans 15 amino acids. After removal of 7 bases from V and 6 bases from J, the junction contained 10 bases not matched to a gene.

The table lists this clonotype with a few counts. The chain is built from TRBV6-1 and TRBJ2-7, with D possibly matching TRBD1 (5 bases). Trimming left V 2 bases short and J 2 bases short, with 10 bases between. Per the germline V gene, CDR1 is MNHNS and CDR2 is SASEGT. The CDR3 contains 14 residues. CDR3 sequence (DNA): TGTGCCAGCAGTGAACAGGGTGGCACCTACGAGCAGTACTTC. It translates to CASSEQGGTYEQYF.

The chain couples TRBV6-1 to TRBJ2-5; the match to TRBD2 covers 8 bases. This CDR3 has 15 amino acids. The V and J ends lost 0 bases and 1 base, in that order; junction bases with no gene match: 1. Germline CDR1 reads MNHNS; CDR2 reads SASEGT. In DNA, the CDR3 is TGTGCCAGCAGTGAAGCGGCGGGGGGCCAAGAGACCCAGTACTTC. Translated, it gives CASSEAAGGQETQYF.

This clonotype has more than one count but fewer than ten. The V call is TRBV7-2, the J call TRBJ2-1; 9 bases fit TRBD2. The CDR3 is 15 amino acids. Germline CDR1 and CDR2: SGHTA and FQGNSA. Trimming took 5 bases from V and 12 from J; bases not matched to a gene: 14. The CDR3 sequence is CASSPPAGGPNRQFF. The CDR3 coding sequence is TGTGCCAGCAGCCCCCCGGCGGGGGGGCCGAACAGGCAGTTCTTC.

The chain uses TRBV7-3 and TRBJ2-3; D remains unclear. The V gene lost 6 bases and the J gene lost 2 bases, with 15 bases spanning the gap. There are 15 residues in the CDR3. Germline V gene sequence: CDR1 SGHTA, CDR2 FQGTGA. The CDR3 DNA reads TGTGCCAGCAGACCCACTGGGGTCCTCACAGATACGCAGTATTTT. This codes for CASRPTGVLTDTQYF.

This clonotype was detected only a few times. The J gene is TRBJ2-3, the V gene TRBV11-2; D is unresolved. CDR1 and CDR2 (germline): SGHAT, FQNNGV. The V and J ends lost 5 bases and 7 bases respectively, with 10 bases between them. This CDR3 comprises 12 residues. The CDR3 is CASSHGRYTQYF. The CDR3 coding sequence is TGTGCCAGCAGCCATGGACGATATACGCAGTATTTT. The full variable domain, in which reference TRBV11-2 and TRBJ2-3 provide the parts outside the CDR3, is EAGVAQSPRYKIIEKRQSVAFWCNPISGHATLYWYQQILGQGPKLLIQFQNNGVVDDSQLPKDRFSAERLKGVDSTLKIQPAKLEDSAVYLCASSHGRYTQYFGPGTRLTVL.

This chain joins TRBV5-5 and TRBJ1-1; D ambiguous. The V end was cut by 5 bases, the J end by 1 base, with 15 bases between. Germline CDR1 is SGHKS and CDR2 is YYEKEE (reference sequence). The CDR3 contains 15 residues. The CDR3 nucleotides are TGTGCCAGCAGTCTTGGACTAGGAGGGAACACTGAAGCTTTCTTT. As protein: CASSLGLGGNTEAFF. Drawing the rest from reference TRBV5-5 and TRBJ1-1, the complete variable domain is DAGVTQSPTHLIKTRGQQVTLRCSPISGHKSVSWYQQVLGQGPQFIFQYYEKEERGRGNFPDRFSARQFPNYSSELNVNALLLGDSALYLCASSLGLGGNTEAFFGQGTRLTVV.

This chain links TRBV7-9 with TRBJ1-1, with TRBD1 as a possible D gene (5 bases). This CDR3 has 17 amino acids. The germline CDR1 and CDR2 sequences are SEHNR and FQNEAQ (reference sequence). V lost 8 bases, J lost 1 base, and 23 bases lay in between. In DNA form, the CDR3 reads TGTGCCAGCCTGCAAGATCAGGGATCTCTTTGGAACACTGAAGCTTTCTTT. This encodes CASLQDQGSLWNTEAFF.

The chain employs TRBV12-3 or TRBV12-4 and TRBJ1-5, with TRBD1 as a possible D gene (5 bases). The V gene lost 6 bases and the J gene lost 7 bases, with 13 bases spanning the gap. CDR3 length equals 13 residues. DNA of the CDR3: TGTGCCAGCAGGCCCGGGCAGGGCCAGCCCCAGCATTTT. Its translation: CASRPGQGQPQHF.

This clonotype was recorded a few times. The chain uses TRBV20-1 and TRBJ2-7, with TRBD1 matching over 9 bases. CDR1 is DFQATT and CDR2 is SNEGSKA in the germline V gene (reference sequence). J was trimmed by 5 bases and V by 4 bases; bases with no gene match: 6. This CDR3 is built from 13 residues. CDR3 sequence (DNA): TGCAGTGCTACCAGGGGACAGGGAAACGAGCAGTACTTC. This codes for CSATRGQGNEQYF.